This T cell receptor beta chain was recorded in a study of blood T cell repertoires in COVID-19. Study summary: Samples of COVID-19 (acute and convalescent) were obtained from the United States, Italy and Spain. Sample material is recorded as cDNA or gDNA derived from T cells, B-cell-depleted T cells, or PBMCs.

From germline, CDR1 is SGHDN and CDR2 FVKESK. J was trimmed by 0 bases and V by 3 bases; bases with no gene match: 5. CDR3 length: 15 residues. How the authors handled the data: Reference gene primer amplification in the assay estimated nucleated cell counts. Clones were read by immunoSEQ multiplex PCR, and TCRdb kept only the in-frame ones, dropping some. That table is the source of V, J and clone size, and D and trimming were worked out from the DNA. The data contain about 200,000 clones, around 87% of them singletons. This chain joins TRBV14 and TRBJ2-7; the match to TRBD2 covers 7 bases. Sequencing was carried out using peripheral blood. The receptor's source is a man in his fifties or sixties who had recovered from COVID-19. The CDR3 nucleotides read TGTGCCAGCAGCCACGGGGGGAGTAGCTCCTACGAGCAGTACTTC. Translation gives CASSHGGSSSYEQYF.